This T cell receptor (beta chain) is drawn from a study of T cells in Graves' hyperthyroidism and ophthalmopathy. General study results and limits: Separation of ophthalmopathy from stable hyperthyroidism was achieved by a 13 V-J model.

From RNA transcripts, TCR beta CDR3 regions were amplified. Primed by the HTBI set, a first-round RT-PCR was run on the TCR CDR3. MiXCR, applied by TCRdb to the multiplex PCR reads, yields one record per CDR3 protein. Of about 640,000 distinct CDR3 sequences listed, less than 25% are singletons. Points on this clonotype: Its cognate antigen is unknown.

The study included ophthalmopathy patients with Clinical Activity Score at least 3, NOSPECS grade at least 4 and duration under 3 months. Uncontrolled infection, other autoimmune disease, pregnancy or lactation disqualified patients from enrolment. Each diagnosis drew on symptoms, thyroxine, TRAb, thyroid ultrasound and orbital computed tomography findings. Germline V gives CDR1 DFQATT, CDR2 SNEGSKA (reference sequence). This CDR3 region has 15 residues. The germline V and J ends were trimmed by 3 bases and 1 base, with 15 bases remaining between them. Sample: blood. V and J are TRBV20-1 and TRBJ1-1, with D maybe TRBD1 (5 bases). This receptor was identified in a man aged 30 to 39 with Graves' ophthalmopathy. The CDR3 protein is CSARTPGLPNTEAFF. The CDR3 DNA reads TGCAGTGCTAGGACTCCGGGACTCCCGAACACTGAAGCTTTCTTT.